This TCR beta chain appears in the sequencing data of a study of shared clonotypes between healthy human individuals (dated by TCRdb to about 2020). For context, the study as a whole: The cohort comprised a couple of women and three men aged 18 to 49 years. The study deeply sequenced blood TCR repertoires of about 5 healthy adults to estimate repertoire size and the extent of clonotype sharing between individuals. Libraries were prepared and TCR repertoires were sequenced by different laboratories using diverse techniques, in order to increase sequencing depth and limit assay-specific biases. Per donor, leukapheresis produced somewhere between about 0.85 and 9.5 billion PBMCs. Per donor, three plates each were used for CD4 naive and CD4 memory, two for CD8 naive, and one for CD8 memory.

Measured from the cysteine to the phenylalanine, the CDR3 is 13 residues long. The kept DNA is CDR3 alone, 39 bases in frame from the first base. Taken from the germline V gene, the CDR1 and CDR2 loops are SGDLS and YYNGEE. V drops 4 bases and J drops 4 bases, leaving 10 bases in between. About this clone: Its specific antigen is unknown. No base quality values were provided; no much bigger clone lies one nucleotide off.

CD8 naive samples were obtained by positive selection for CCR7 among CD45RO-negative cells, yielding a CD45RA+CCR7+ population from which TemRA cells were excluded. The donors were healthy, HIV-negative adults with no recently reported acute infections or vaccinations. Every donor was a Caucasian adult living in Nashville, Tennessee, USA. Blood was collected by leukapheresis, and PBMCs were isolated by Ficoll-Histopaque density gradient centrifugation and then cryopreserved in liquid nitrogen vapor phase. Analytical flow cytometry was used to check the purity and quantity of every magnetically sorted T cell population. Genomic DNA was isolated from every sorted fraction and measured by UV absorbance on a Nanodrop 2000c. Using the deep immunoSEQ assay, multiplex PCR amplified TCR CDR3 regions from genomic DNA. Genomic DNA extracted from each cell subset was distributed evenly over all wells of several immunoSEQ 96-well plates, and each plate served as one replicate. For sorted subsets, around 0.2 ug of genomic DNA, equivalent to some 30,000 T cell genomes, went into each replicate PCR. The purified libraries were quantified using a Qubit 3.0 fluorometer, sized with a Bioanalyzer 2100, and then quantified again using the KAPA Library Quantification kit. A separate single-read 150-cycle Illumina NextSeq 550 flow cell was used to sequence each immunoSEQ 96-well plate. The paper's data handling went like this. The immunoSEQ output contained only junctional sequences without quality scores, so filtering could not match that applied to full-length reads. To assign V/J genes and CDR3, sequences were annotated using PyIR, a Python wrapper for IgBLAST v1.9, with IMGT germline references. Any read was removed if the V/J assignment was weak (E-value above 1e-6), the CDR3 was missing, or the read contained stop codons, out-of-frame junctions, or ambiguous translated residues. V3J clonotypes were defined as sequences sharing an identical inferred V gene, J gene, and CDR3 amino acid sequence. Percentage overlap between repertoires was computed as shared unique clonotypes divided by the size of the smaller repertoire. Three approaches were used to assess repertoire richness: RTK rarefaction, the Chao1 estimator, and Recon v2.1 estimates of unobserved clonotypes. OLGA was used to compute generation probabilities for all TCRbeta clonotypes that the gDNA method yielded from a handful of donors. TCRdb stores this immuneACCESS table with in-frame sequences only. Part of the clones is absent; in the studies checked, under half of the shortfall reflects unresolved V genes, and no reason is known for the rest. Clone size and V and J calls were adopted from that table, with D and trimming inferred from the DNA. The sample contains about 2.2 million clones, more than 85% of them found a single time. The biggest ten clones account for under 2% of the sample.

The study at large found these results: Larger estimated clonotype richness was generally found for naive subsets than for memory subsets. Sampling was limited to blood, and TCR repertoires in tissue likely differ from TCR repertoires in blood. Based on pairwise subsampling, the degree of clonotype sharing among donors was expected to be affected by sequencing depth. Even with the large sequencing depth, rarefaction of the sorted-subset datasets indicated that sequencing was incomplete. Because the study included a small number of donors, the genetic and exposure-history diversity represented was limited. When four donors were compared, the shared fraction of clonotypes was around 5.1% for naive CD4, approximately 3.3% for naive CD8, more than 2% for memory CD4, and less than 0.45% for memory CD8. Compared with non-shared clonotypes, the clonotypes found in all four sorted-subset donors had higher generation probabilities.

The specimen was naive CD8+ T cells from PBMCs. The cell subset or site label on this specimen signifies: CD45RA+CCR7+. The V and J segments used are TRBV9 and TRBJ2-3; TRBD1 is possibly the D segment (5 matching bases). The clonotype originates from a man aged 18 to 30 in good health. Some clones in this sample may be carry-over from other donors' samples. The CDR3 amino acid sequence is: CASSPRQPDTQYF. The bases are TGTGCCAGCAGCCCCCGACAGCCAGATACGCAGTATTTT.